This T cell receptor (beta chain) was identified in a study of T-cell reconstitution after alpha-beta-depleted transplantation in children. CDR3 length equals 8 residues. Germline assignment: CDR1 SQVTM and CDR2 ANQGSEA. Trimming shortened V by 4 bases and J by 15 bases, and 7 bases separated the two germline ends. Preparation of the TCRbeta library involved a method that used unique molecular identifiers. TCRdb independently ran MiXCR on the PCR reads; one entry per CDR3 protein. The sample holds hundreds of thousands of distinct CDR3 sequences; 15% to 20% are singletons and the top ten take 3.3%. The input for sequencing was PBMCs from the stem cell graft donor, taken from the stem cell graft. The sequence was collected from a human donor who donated a stem cell graft to a child with acute lymphoblastic leukemia. J is TRBJ2-1 and V is TRBV29-1, with a tentative D call TRBD2 (6 bases). CDR3 nucleotides: TGCAGCGTTGCCGGGGGGTTCTTC. It yields the protein CSVAGGFF.